This T cell receptor beta chain is from a study of T cells in Graves' hyperthyroidism and ophthalmopathy. The wider study: Peripheral blood draws took place at initial diagnosis, ahead of any treatment.

Germline CDR1 and CDR2: DFQATT and SNEGSKA (reference sequence). Trimming left V 6 bases short and J 0 bases short, with 14 bases between. The CDR3 length is 14 residues. RNA transcripts gave rise to amplified TCR beta CDR3 regions. The HTBI primer set served for first-round RT-PCR of the TCR CDR3. Each CDR3 protein is one row after TCRdb ran MiXCR on the multiplex PCR reads. The sample has a few hundred thousand distinct CDR3 sequences, approximately 15% seen once. Whole-study findings and limits: A model using 13 V-J features told ophthalmopathy apart from stable hyperthyroidism.

Uncontrolled infection, other autoimmune disease, pregnancy or lactation disqualified patients from enrolment. Diagnoses were made from clinical symptoms, serum measures (thyroxine and TRAb), thyroid ultrasound and orbital computed tomography. This clonotype was counted at least ten times. Antigen unknown. J is TRBJ1-1 and V is TRBV20-1; no clear D. The clonotype originates from a woman aged 18-29 years with Graves' hyperthyroidism. The sequencing input was blood. The CDR3 is CSALNGEMNTEAFF. The CDR3 coding sequence is TGCAGTGCCCTTAACGGTGAAATGAACACTGAAGCTTTCTTT.